A single T cell receptor beta chain is shown here with its context. Antigen specificity is unknown. The study based diagnoses on clinical symptoms, serum thyroxine and TRAb, thyroid ultrasound and orbital computed tomography. These data are taken from a study of T cells in Graves' hyperthyroidism and ophthalmopathy. On the study more broadly: The blood sample was taken at first diagnosis, before treatment began. Study-wide results and limits: Among clonotypes expanded in thyroid above 0.001, most were also found in blood. Ophthalmopathy, as predicted by the model, came a median approximately 6.5 months after the prediction.

Amplified TCR beta CDR3 regions derived from RNA transcripts. The HTBI primer set was used in a first-round RT-PCR of the TCR CDR3. From the multiplex PCR reads, TCRdb called clonotypes with MiXCR, one entry per CDR3 protein. The sample has about 480,000 distinct CDR3 sequences; 22% are singletons. The CDR3 spans 15 residues. Trimming removed 6 bases at V and 0 bases at J, with 12 bases between. Germline CDR1 and CDR2: MNHEY and SMNVEV (reference sequence). The clonotype originates from a woman between 65 and 79 years old with Graves' ophthalmopathy. Material for sequencing was blood. The chain joins TRBV27 to TRBJ1-3, with D possibly TRBD1 on 5 matching bases. In DNA, the CDR3 is TGTGCCAGCAGACGGGACCGAAGCTCTGGAAACACCATATATTTT. As protein: CASRRDRSSGNTIYF.